The rows below give T cell receptor beta chains drawn from one sample of a study of technical replicates of blood from a handful of donors. Using immunoSEQ multiplex PCR, the repertoire was profiled, and TCRdb retains in-frame clones only, with some absent. In the table there are about 74,000 clones, approximately 95% of which are singletons. Material for sequencing was T cells isolated from PBMCs. The source is a human donor in good health. CDR3s include the opening cysteine and the closing phenylalanine or tryptophan. D genes are given only for firm matches. Part of the rows lack a size; the others show once, few, many or a class for expanded clones.

abundance	j_gene	d_gene	v_gene	CDR3aa	CDR3nt
once	TRBJ2-3	-	TRBV6-5	CASSPGLDTQYF	TGTGCCAGCAGTCCAGGGTTAGATACGCAGTATTTT
once	TRBJ2-7	TRBD1	TRBV5-1	CASTAQGARYEQYF	TGCGCCAGCACCGCACAGGGGGCTCGCTACGAGCAGTACTTC
-	TRBJ2-7	TRBD1	TRBV27	CASRSRFGTGVYEQYF	TGTGCCAGCAGATCCAGATTCGGGACAGGAGTGTACGAGCAGTACTTC
-	TRBJ2-3	TRBD2	TRBV4-2	CASSQGGGAGATDTQYF	TGTGCCAGCAGCCAAGGGGGAGGGGCGGGAGCCACAGATACGCAGTATTTT
-	TRBJ2-7	TRBD1	TRBV5-4	CASSSDRVRDEQYF	TGTGCCAGCAGCTCGGACAGGGTTCGAGACGAGCAGTACTTC
-	TRBJ2-1	-	TRBV7-9	CASSSPGSPLNEQFF	TGTGCCAGCAGCTCTCCGGGGAGTCCCCTCAATGAGCAGTTCTTC
-	TRBJ2-1	TRBD2	TRBV7-9	CASSPRRGTLARNEQFF	TGTGCCAGCAGCCCTCGGCGGGGGACTCTAGCTCGGAATGAGCAGTTCTTC
once	TRBJ1-1	TRBD1	TRBV25-1	CASSERLGGGNTEAFF	TGTGCCAGCAGTGAGAGGTTAGGAGGGGGCAACACTGAAGCTTTCTTT
-	TRBJ2-1	-	TRBV6-1	CASRIRDNEQFF	TGTGCCAGCAGGATCCGGGACAATGAGCAGTTCTTC
once	TRBJ2-3	-	TRBV7-9	CASSLVGRTDTQYF	TGTGCCAGCAGCTTAGTGGGCCGCACAGATACGCAGTATTTT
-	TRBJ2-6	-	TRBV7-9	CASSLPRSGANVLTF	TGTGCCAGCAGCCTTCCCCGCTCTGGGGCCAACGTCCTGACTTTC
-	TRBJ1-5	-	TRBV30	CAWRLRGGHLNQPQHF	TGTGCCTGGAGGTTGAGAGGGGGACACTTAAATCAGCCCCAGCATTTT
-	TRBJ1-2	-	TRBV7-8	CASSLGQGYGYTF	TGTGCCAGCAGCTTAGGGCAGGGGTATGGCTACACCTTC
-	TRBJ1-1	-	TRBV2	CASSEPPTGNTEAFF	TGTGCCAGCAGTGAACCGCCGACAGGGAACACTGAAGCTTTCTTT
-	TRBJ2-3	TRBD2	TRBV27	CASNTRGVDTQYF	TGTGCCAGCAACACCCGGGGGGTAGATACGCAGTATTTT
-	TRBJ1-5	-	TRBV7-2	CASSLALINQPQHF	TGTGCCAGCAGCTTAGCCCTTATTAATCAGCCCCAGCATTTT
-	TRBJ1-5	TRBD1	TRBV6-5	CASSSYGQGWNQPQHF	TGTGCCAGCAGTTCCTACGGACAGGGTTGGAATCAGCCCCAGCATTTT
-	TRBJ1-1	-	TRBV30	CAWTGTNAEAFF	TGTGCCTGGACCGGGACAAACGCTGAAGCTTTCTTT
-	TRBJ1-5	-	TRBV28	CASSLHRGSNQPQHF	TGTGCCAGCAGTTTGCATAGAGGGAGCAATCAGCCCCAGCATTTT
-	TRBJ2-6	-	TRBV21-1	CASSKEIRDRDSGANVLTF	TGTGCCAGCAGCAAAGAGATTCGGGACAGGGATTCTGGGGCCAACGTCCTGACTTTC
once	TRBJ2-7	TRBD1	TRBV7-8	CASVMTGVNSYEQYF	TGTGCCAGCGTTATGACAGGGGTCAACTCCTACGAGCAGTACTTC
-	TRBJ2-4	-	TRBV2	CAVQGFQAKNIQYF	TGTGCCGTACAGGGTTTCCAAGCCAAAAACATTCAGTACTTC
-	TRBJ2-7	TRBD2	TRBV6-5	CASSSPTSGIPYEQYF	TGTGCCAGCAGTTCCCCGACTAGCGGAATACCCTACGAGCAGTACTTC
-	TRBJ1-5	-	TRBV15	CATSREGGPQHF	TGTGCCACCAGCAGAGAAGGAGGACCCCAGCATTTT
-	TRBJ1-2	TRBD1	TRBV2	CASSLERGQGANGYTF	TGTGCCAGCAGTTTGGAGAGGGGACAGGGGGCGAATGGCTACACCTTC
once	TRBJ1-5	-	TRBV5-6	CASSQTGTPGPQHF	TGTGCCAGCAGCCAGACAGGCACGCCAGGGCCCCAGCATTTT
once	TRBJ2-1	TRBD2	TRBV6-1	CATGLAGLNEQFF	TGTGCCACCGGATTAGCGGGACTCAATGAGCAGTTCTTC
-	TRBJ1-2	-	TRBV6-5	CASSYSEGLGYTF	TGTGCCAGCAGTTACTCGGAGGGACTTGGCTACACCTTC
once	TRBJ1-1	-	TRBV5-6	CASILNSGVEAFF	TGTGCCAGCATCCTTAACTCAGGGGTTGAAGCTTTCTTT
-	TRBJ2-2	-	TRBV5-1	CASSSNPGELFF	TGCGCCAGCAGCTCAAATCCCGGGGAGCTGTTTTTT
-	TRBJ2-1	TRBD2	TRBV11-3	CASSFLTSGVNEQFF	TGTGCCAGCAGCTTCCTAACTAGCGGGGTGAATGAGCAGTTCTTC
-	TRBJ1-2	-	TRBV9	CASSVGGDGGYGYTF	TGTGCCAGCAGCGTAGGTGGGGATGGAGGCTATGGCTACACCTTC
-	TRBJ2-5	TRBD2	TRBV18	CASSDRRGGETQYF	TGTGCCAGCTCAGATCGCCGCGGGGGAGAGACCCAGTACTTC
-	TRBJ1-1	-	TRBV19	CASSMSPGVGGEAFF	TGTGCCAGTAGTATGTCCCCAGGGGTAGGAGGTGAAGCTTTCTTT
-	TRBJ2-5	-	TRBV4-1	CASSQPRSGDWETQYF	TGCGCCAGCAGCCAACCGAGATCGGGAGATTGGGAGACCCAGTACTTC
-	TRBJ2-7	-	TRBV10-1	CASSESRRPPSYEQYF	TGCGCCAGCAGTGAGTCGAGGAGACCGCCCTCCTACGAGCAGTACTTC
-	TRBJ2-1	TRBD1	TRBV9	CASSASGTGANEQFF	TGTGCCAGCAGCGCGTCCGGGACAGGGGCCAATGAGCAGTTCTTC
once	TRBJ2-1	-	TRBV7-7	CASSLGAKDYNEQFF	TGTGCCAGCAGCTTAGGAGCGAAAGATTACAATGAGCAGTTCTTC
-	TRBJ2-3	TRBD2	TRBV14	CASSRLAGTDTQYF	TGTGCCAGCAGCCGGCTAGCGGGAACGGATACGCAGTATTTT
-	TRBJ2-7	-	TRBV2	CASSVVAPIYEQYF	TGTGCCAGCAGTGTGGTAGCTCCCATCTACGAGCAGTACTTC
-	TRBJ1-4	TRBD1	TRBV18	CASSPRDSSNEKLFF	TGTGCCAGCTCACCCAGGGACAGTTCTAATGAAAAACTGTTTTTT
few	TRBJ1-5	-	TRBV6-5	CASSYVGTQPQHF	TGTGCCAGCAGTTACGTCGGTACTCAGCCCCAGCATTTT
-	TRBJ2-7	-	TRBV14	CASSQVGGTYEQYF	TGTGCCAGCAGCCAAGTTGGCGGGACCTACGAGCAGTACTTC
-	TRBJ1-1	TRBD1	TRBV19	CASSKGQGLSTEAFF	TGTGCCAGTAGTAAGGGACAGGGTTTGAGCACTGAAGCTTTCTTT
-	TRBJ1-5	TRBD1	TRBV7-8	CASSWTGGMYQPQHF	TGTGCCAGCAGCTGGACAGGGGGCATGTATCAGCCCCAGCATTTT
-	TRBJ2-1	TRBD2	TRBV4-2	CASSQDGLAGGVLNEQFF	TGTGCCAGCAGCCAAGATGGCCTAGCGGGAGGGGTTTTGAATGAGCAGTTCTTC
-	TRBJ2-1	-	TRBV11-2	CASSRRLDAYNEQFF	TGTGCCAGCAGCCGACGACTAGACGCCTACAATGAGCAGTTCTTC
-	TRBJ2-3	-	TRBV6-1	CASSDRLLVDTQYF	TGTGCCAGCAGTGATAGACTCCTCGTAGATACGCAGTATTTT
-	TRBJ2-5	-	TRBV23-1	CASSQSAGQETQYF	TGCGCCAGCAGTCAATCGGCAGGCCAAGAGACCCAGTACTTC
-	TRBJ2-7	TRBD1	TRBV11-2	CASGHSGTVYEQYF	TGTGCCAGCGGCCATTCCGGGACAGTCTACGAGCAGTACTTC
once	TRBJ2-2	TRBD2	TRBV27	CASSFFAGVTSGELFF	TGTGCCAGCAGTTTTTTTGCGGGAGTCACCAGCGGGGAGCTGTTTTTT